This T cell receptor (beta chain) was sequenced in a study of cytomegalovirus exposure and HLA in healthy donors. The trim removed 0 bases at V and 6 bases at J, leaving 10 bases unmatched. There are 17 residues in the CDR3. In germline, CDR1 is LGHNA, CDR2 YSLEER. The study's findings and limits: The only immune exposure information that was available was CMV serostatus. In a later analysis, TCR beta V- and J-gene trimming showed a link to a missense DCLRE1C variant. Association of around 17,000 TCR beta sequences with HLA alleles was found at 0.05 false discovery rate in a later analysis. Sequences of the TCR beta chain were said to predict the HLA-A and HLA-B alleles of most subjects accurately.

On this clone: Its target is not known.

The primer mix had 60 Vbeta and 13 Jbeta primers. Sequencing was performed with immunoSEQ multiplex PCR; in TCRdb, only in-frame clones are kept and a portion is missing. The sample includes 200,000 or so clones, nearly 80% of them seen just once. This sequence was found in a young man in good health and CMV-seronegative. The chain uses TRBV4-3 and TRBJ2-1; 8 bases are shared with TRBD2. Sequenced sample: PBMCs. The CDR3 region has the DNA TGCGCCAGCAGCCAAGATTCTACCGGACTAGCCCGCAATGAGCAGTTCTTC. As protein: CASSQDSTGLARNEQFF.